This TCR beta chain appears in the sequencing data of a study of patients and donors after allogeneic stem cell transplantation. The ends were cut back, 3 bases at V and 0 bases at J, with 5 bases in the middle. Germline CDR1 is KGHDR and CDR2 is SFDVKD. This CDR3 is 13 amino acids long. From the RT-PCR reads, TCRdb called clonotypes with MiXCR, one entry per CDR3 protein. The profile shows over 200,000 distinct CDR3 sequences, 35% to 45% of them singletons. The sequenced sample was blood, either unsorted or a sorted T cell fraction (not recorded which). The TCR sequence derives from a human donor who was either an allogeneic HSCT recipient or a stem cell or donor lymphocyte infusion donor (not recorded which). It is not recorded whose cells these are; they may come from a transplant donor. This chain connects TRBV24-1 to TRBJ2-7, with D hard to call. CDR3: CATSDPGSYEQYF. DNA of the CDR3: TGTGCCACCAGTGATCCGGGCTCCTACGAGCAGTACTTC.